These 20 T cell receptor beta chains originate from one sample sequenced in a study of a mutant IDH1 vaccine in newly diagnosed glioma. For these receptors, no antigen is known. The time point: week 23, last vaccination. Every vaccination contained 300 ug of the mutant IDH1 20-mer peptide and was paired with topical imiquimod. This table comes from immunoSEQ multiplex PCR, and its TCRdb copy is limited to in-frame clones, with some not included. Here the sample spans approximately 50,000 clones, more than 75% being singletons. Sequences were derived from PBMCs, sampled from a glioma patient whose treatment included an IDH1 peptide vaccine. The source of these receptors is a man aged 40-49 years with glioma.

The chain is built from TRBV2 and TRBJ2-3, with no clear D. This CDR3 has 15 residues. Germline-derived CDR1 and CDR2 are SNHLY and FYNNEI. The ends were cut back, 3 bases at V and 0 bases at J, with 10 bases in the middle. CDR3 nucleotide sequence: TGTGCCAGCAGTGACGGGCCCCCGAGCACAGATACGCAGTATTTT. Its translation: CASSDGPPSTDTQYF.

This chain joins TRBV5-1 and TRBJ1-1; perhaps TRBD1 as D (6 bases). CDR1 and CDR2 from the germline V gene are SGHRS and YFSETQ. The CDR3 contains 13 residues. Trimming pared 6 bases from V and 5 bases from J, leaving 14 bases between. The CDR3 protein is CASNRVGGTEAFF. The CDR3 region has the DNA TGCGCCAGCAACAGGGTTGGCGGGACTGAAGCTTTCTTT.

This rearrangement joins TRBV19 to TRBJ2-1; the D gene could be TRBD1 or TRBD2 (5 bases each). Germline CDR1 is LNHDA and CDR2 is SQIVND (reference sequence). This CDR3 has 15 residues. Trimming left V 7 bases short and J 10 bases short, with 23 bases between. CDR3 loop: CASTPSGPGVGEQFF. CDR3 DNA: TGTGCCAGTACCCCTTCGGGACCGGGCGTAGGGGAGCAGTTCTTC.

The chain uses TRBV25-1 and TRBJ2-3; D remains ambiguous. Trimming took off 2 bases at V and 4 bases at J, with 10 bases between the two ends. CDR3 length equals 14 residues. Germline-derived CDR1 and CDR2 are MGHDK and SYGVNS. The CDR3 here is CASSEIGSADTQYF. As DNA, the CDR3 is TGTGCCAGCAGTGAAATCGGATCCGCAGATACGCAGTATTTT.

The J gene is TRBJ1-5, the V gene TRBV28; no firm D call. Trimming cost V 5 bases and J 6 bases, with 11 bases left between them. Per germline, CDR1 MDHEN and CDR2 SYDVKM. This CDR3 has 13 residues. Here the CDR3 reads CASSTGMLQPQHF. As DNA, the CDR3 is TGTGCCAGCAGTACGGGGATGCTTCAGCCCCAGCATTTT.

The chain recombines TRBV4-1 with TRBJ1-3, with a tentative D call TRBD1 (5 bases). The length of the CDR3 is 18 residues. V lost 1 base, J lost 0 bases, and 16 bases lay in between. Germline CDR1 reads MGHRA; CDR2 reads YSYEKL. CDR3 loop: CASSQGGQGLFSGNTIYF. The DNA for the CDR3 is TGCGCCAGCAGCCAAGGAGGCCAGGGACTATTCTCTGGAAACACCATATATTTT.

This clone showed up just a few times. The J gene is TRBJ1-5, the V gene TRBV19; maybe TRBD1 (6 bases). This CDR3 spans 15 amino acids. V shed 7 bases and J shed 2 bases, with 15 bases lying between them. CDR1 is LNHDA, CDR2 SQIVND, per germline (reference sequence). The CDR3 sequence is CASTYGGAGNQPQHF. The CDR3 DNA follows: TGTGCCAGTACCTACGGGGGGGCGGGCAATCAGCCCCAGCATTTT.

This clone has just a few counts. CDR3 region: CSVADTNTEAFF. The CDR3 DNA is TGCAGCGTAGCCGATACGAACACTGAAGCTTTCTTT. J is TRBJ1-1 and V is TRBV29-1; D gene unclear. Trimming took off 6 bases at V and 1 base at J, with 9 bases between the two ends. Germline V gene data show CDR1 as SQVTM and CDR2 as ANQGSEA. This CDR3 is built from 12 residues.

This chain links TRBV6-6 with TRBJ2-3; TRBD2 agrees at 7 bases. CDR3 length equals 14 residues. Unmatched junction bases numbered 7, after V lost 6 bases and J lost 4 bases. Germline-derived CDR1 and CDR2 are MNHNY and SVGAGI (reference sequence). The CDR3 sequence is CASSLGLPADTQYF. As DNA, the CDR3 is TGTGCCAGCAGCCTGGGACTACCGGCAGATACGCAGTATTTT.

CDR3 coding DNA: TGTGCCAGCAGCTTCCTAGCGGGAGGGGGCACAGATACGCAGTATTTT. Translation: CASSFLAGGGTDTQYF. This chain uses TRBV5-4 with TRBJ2-3; TRBD2 matches at 12 bases. The CDR3 covers 16 residues. J gave up 1 base and V 2 bases, and 2 bases lay outside the gene matches. Germline V gene sequence: CDR1 SGHNT, CDR2 YYREEE (reference sequence).

The genes are TRBV7-6 and TRBJ2-2, with 7 bases matching TRBD1. This CDR3 region has 12 residues. Germline V gene sequence: CDR1 SGHVS, CDR2 FNYEAQ. Trimming took 5 bases from V and 11 from J; bases not matched to a gene: 5. CDR3 sequence reads: CASSVGGEELFF. CDR3 coding DNA: TGTGCCAGCAGCGTAGGGGGCGAAGAGCTGTTTTTT. Full variable domain (remainder filled in from reference TRBV7-6 and TRBJ2-2): GAGVSQSPRYKVTKRGQDVALRCDPISGHVSLYWYRQALGQGPEFLTYFNYEAQQDKSGLPNDRFSAERPEGSISTLTIQRTEQRDSAMYRCASSVGGEELFFGEGSRLTVL.

The chain uses TRBV29-1 and TRBJ1-1; D is ambiguous. CDR1 and CDR2 (germline): SQVTM, ANQGSEA. The CDR3 covers 11 residues. The CDR3 spells CSARRDTEAFF. In DNA form, the CDR3 reads TGCAGTGCAAGGCGGGACACTGAAGCTTTCTTT.

The CDR3 reads CASTRGGTDTQYF. The DNA of the CDR3 is TGTGCCAGCACCCGGGGAGGGACAGATACGCAGTATTTT. The chain couples TRBV5-4 to TRBJ2-3; 7 nucleotides match TRBD2. V shed 6 bases, J shed 3 bases, and the junction held 4 bases outside the gene matches. The V gene's germline CDR1 is SGHNT and CDR2 YYREEE (reference sequence). This CDR3 has 13 amino acids.

CDR3 in DNA: TGCGCCAGCAGCTTGAGGGGGGCCATGAACACTGAAGCTTTCTTT. Translating it yields CASSLRGAMNTEAFF. The chain employs TRBV5-1 and TRBJ1-1; D might be TRBD1 (6 bases). Germline-derived CDR1 and CDR2 are SGHRS and YFSETQ. Deletions cut 1 base from V and 0 bases from J, with 10 bases between. This CDR3 spans 15 amino acids.

The chain is built from TRBV2 and TRBJ1-5, with 11 bases matching TRBD1. J gave up 6 bases and V 8 bases, and 9 bases lay outside the gene matches. The CDR3 has 15 amino acids. CDR1 SNHLY and CDR2 FYNNEI come from the germline V gene. The CDR3 sequence is CASGAGQGASQPQHF. In nucleotides, the CDR3 is TGTGCCAGCGGGGCAGGACAGGGGGCGAGTCAGCCCCAGCATTTT.

V gene TRBV28 combines with J gene TRBJ2-7, with 9 positions matching TRBD2. Losses at the gene ends were 5 bases for V and 6 bases for J; bases not matched to a gene: 8. The CDR3 runs to 14 residues. Germline-derived CDR1 and CDR2 are MDHEN and SYDVKM. CDR3 sequence reads: CASSMVSGRSEQYF. The CDR3 region has the DNA TGTGCCAGCAGTATGGTTAGCGGGAGAAGCGAGCAGTACTTC.

This chain uses TRBV20-1 with TRBJ2-1; D is undetermined. CDR1 is DFQATT, CDR2 SNEGSKA, per germline (reference sequence). V was pared by 7 bases and J by 5 bases, with 6 bases between. CDR3 length equals 10 residues. The DNA of the CDR3 is TGCAGTGAGTCCCACAATGAGCAGTTCTTC. Its protein is CSESHNEQFF.

J is TRBJ1-2 and V is TRBV6-5; D is perhaps TRBD1 (5 bases). The ends were cut back, 5 bases at V and 7 bases at J, with 11 bases in the middle. This CDR3 is built from 12 residues. Germline CDR1 MNHEY, CDR2 SVGAGI. CDR3 residues: CASSPGRSGYTF. Written as DNA, the CDR3 is TGTGCCAGCAGTCCGGGGCGAAGTGGCTACACCTTC.

CDR3 sequence (DNA): TGTGCCAGCAGTCCCCCGGGACAGGGGGATGAGACCCAGTACTTC. Translating it yields CASSPPGQGDETQYF. The rearrangement links TRBV28 to TRBJ2-5; 11 positions match TRBD1. Germline CDR1 reads MDHEN; CDR2 reads SYDVKM. The CDR3 runs to 15 residues. J gave up 5 bases and V 5 bases, and 7 bases lay outside the gene matches.

This clone was seen more than once but under ten times. This chain connects TRBV6-6 to TRBJ2-3; D may match TRBD1 or TRBD2 (6 bases each). In germline, CDR1 is MNHNY, CDR2 SVGAGI (reference sequence). There are 15 residues in the CDR3. V was cut by 7 bases and J by 10 bases, with 24 bases left in between. DNA of the CDR3: TGTGCCAGCATTCTGGACCCGGGGGCTTGGGTGTCGCAGTATTTT. Residues: CASILDPGAWVSQYF.